Each of the 24 T cell receptor beta chains below was sequenced from the same sample in a study of CD8+CD57+ T cells in acquired aplastic anemia. Patients picked for sequencing had shown CD8+CD57+ cell expansion detected by flow cytometry. Profiles of TCR beta VDJ and CDR3 were generated from a genomic DNA template. TCRdb processed the reads anew with MiXCR; each CDR3 protein has one entry. The sample includes hundreds of thousands of distinct CDR3 sequences, less than 35% of them seen just once. Sequenced material: sorted CD4+, CD8+, or CD8+CD57+ T cells (not recorded which) from PBMCs. The receptors derive from a human donor with aplastic anemia.

This clonotype was counted ten times or more. The chain couples TRBV5-1 to TRBJ1-2; 10 bases are a match to TRBD1. Trimming at V came to 6 bases and at J to 2 bases, leaving 7 bases not matched to a gene. The CDR3 is 15 residues long. CDR1 and CDR2 (germline): SGHRS, YFSETQ. The CDR3: CASTTGQGRNYGYTF. The CDR3 DNA is TGCGCCAGCACAACGGGACAGGGGAGAAACTATGGCTACACCTTC.

As for this clonotype: This sequence may be a read error, since a much larger clone differs from it by one base. The chain employs TRBV7-2 and TRBJ2-3, with no clear D. The CDR3 has 13 amino acids. Germline V gene lookup returns CDR1 SGHTA and CDR2 FQGNSA. The germline V and J ends were trimmed by 0 bases and 4 bases, with 5 bases remaining between them. Written as DNA, the CDR3 is TGTGCCAGCAGCTTAGCAAAGGCAGATACGCAGTATTTT. It codes for CASSLAKADTQYF.

As regards this clonotype: One end of the junction is discordant with germline, which a read error may explain. The J gene is TRBJ2-1, the V gene TRBV7-7; a possible D gene is TRBD2 (6 bases). Germline assignment: CDR1 SSHAT and CDR2 FNYEAQ (reference sequence). This CDR3 is built from 16 residues. The CDR3 is CASSLGIGGTYNEQFF. The CDR3 nucleotides are TGTGCTAGCAGCTTAGGCATCGGGGGAACCTACAATGAGCAGTTCTTC.

This clonotype showed up many times. The chain recombines TRBV7-9 with TRBJ1-1; D may be TRBD1 (6 bases). Germline-derived CDR1 and CDR2 are SEHNR and FQNEAQ (reference sequence). This CDR3 spans 12 amino acids. With 3 bases removed from V and 7 bases from J, the gap between germline ends came to 9 bases. This chain's CDR3 is CASSFGQLEAFF. The CDR3 DNA is TGTGCCAGCAGCTTCGGACAGCTTGAAGCTTTCTTT.

A single count supports this clonotype. The rearrangement joins TRBV5-5 to TRBJ2-1; 10 bases agree with TRBD2. Germline CDR1 is SGHKS and CDR2 is YYEKEE (reference sequence). There are 17 residues in the CDR3. Unmatched junction bases numbered 5, after V lost 1 base and J lost 1 base. CDR3 sequence reads: CASSLTKRGGSYNEQFF. For the CDR3, the DNA is TGTGCCAGCAGCTTGACAAAGCGGGGGGGATCCTACAATGAGCAGTTCTTC. Variable domain in full (rest from reference TRBV5-5 and TRBJ2-1): DAGVTQSPTHLIKTRGQQVTLRCSPISGHKSVSWYQQVLGQGPQFIFQYYEKEERGRGNFPDRFSARQFPNYSSELNVNALLLGDSALYLCASSLTKRGGSYNEQFFGPGTRLTVL.

Many counts were recorded for this clonotype. The rearrangement joins TRBV2 to TRBJ1-2; possibly TRBD1 for D (5 bases). The CDR3 is made up of 12 amino acids. Germline V gives CDR1 SNHLY, CDR2 FYNNEI. The germline V and J ends were trimmed by 5 bases and 2 bases, with 6 bases remaining between them. In DNA, the CDR3 is TGTGCCAGCAGTCGACAGAACTATGGCTACACCTTC. It codes for CASSRQNYGYTF. Using reference TRBV2 and TRBJ1-2 for the parts outside the CDR3, the full variable domain is EPEVTQTPSHQVTQMGQEVILRCVPISNHLYFYWYRQILGQKVEFLVSFYNNEISEKSEIFDDQFSVERPDGSNFTLKIRSTKLEDSAMYFCASSRQNYGYTFGSGTRLTVV.

The chain uses TRBV7-3 and TRBJ2-3; TRBD2 aligns across 11 bases. The CDR3 length is 17 residues. From germline, CDR1 is SGHTA and CDR2 FQGTGA. With V trimmed by 6 bases and J by 0 bases, 8 bases remained unmatched. The DNA of the CDR3 is TGTGCCAGCAGTGCACTAGCGGGAGTTAGTAGCACAGATACGCAGTATTTT. Its translation: CASSALAGVSSTDTQYF.

As for this clonotype: This may be a read error, as it is one base from a much larger clone. The rearrangement uses TRBV25-1 and TRBJ2-7; D is perhaps TRBD1 or TRBD2 (5 bases each). This CDR3 comprises 15 residues. The germline V gene has CDR1 MGHDK and CDR2 SYGVNS. CDR3 protein: CASSEERGPRHERYF. CDR3 nucleotides: TGTGCCAGCAGTGAAGAGAGGGGACCTCGCCACGAGCGGTACTTC.

The chain combines TRBV20-1 with TRBJ2-5; D perhaps matches TRBD2 (6 bases). The V gene's germline CDR1 is DFQATT and CDR2 SNEGSKA (reference sequence). The CDR3 length is 14 residues. The ends were cut back, 0 bases at V and 5 bases at J, with 13 bases in the middle. As DNA, the CDR3 is TGCAGTGCTAGAGAGGGGGGAGCCGGGGAGACCCAGTACTTC. Amino acids: CSAREGGAGETQYF.

This clonotype came up many times. This sequence joins TRBV7-6 and TRBJ1-6; D remains unclear. CDR1 and CDR2 (germline): SGHVS, FNYEAQ. This CDR3 is 17 amino acids long. V was shortened by 1 base and J by 0 bases, with 10 bases between the two germline ends. The chain's CDR3 is CASSLETGSSYNSPLHF. The DNA for the CDR3 is TGTGCCAGCAGCTTAGAAACTGGGAGCTCCTATAATTCACCCCTCCACTTT. Filled out from reference TRBV7-6 and TRBJ1-6, the complete variable domain reads GAGVSQSPRYKVTKRGQDVALRCDPISGHVSLYWYRQALGQGPEFLTYFNYEAQQDKSGLPNDRFSAERPEGSISTLTIQRTEQRDSAMYRCASSLETGSSYNSPLHFGNGTRLTVT.

Ten or more counts support this clonotype. The V gene is TRBV7-6, the J gene TRBJ1-6, with a possible D match to TRBD1 (6 bases). Between the trimmed V and J ends, which lost 4 bases and 10 bases, there was a span of 11 bases. CDR3 size: 13 residues. The germline CDR1 and CDR2 sequences are SGHVS and FNYEAQ. CDR3 DNA sequence: TGTGCCAGCAGCTCCGAACAGGGCTCACCCCTCCACTTT. It specifies CASSSEQGSPLHF.

The chain links TRBV29-1 to TRBJ1-5; 7 nucleotides align to TRBD1. Germline CDR1 reads SQVTM; CDR2 reads ANQGSEA. The CDR3 contains 14 residues. This CDR3 reads CRFRGQDSNQPQHF. The CDR3 DNA sequence: TGCCGCTTCAGAGGACAGGATAGCAATCAGCCCCAGCATTTT.

V and J are TRBV11-2 and TRBJ2-3, with TRBD1 matching over 8 bases. The CDR3 runs to 15 residues. Germline loops: CDR1 SGHAT, CDR2 FQNNGV. With V trimmed by 7 bases and J by 0 bases, 6 bases remained unmatched. This CDR3 reads CASKKTGASTDTQYF. CDR3 nucleotide sequence: TGTGCCAGCAAGAAGACAGGGGCAAGCACAGATACGCAGTATTTT.

This clonotype was seen only once. CDR3 sequence reads: CASSDALAGVFTDTQYF. The CDR3 nucleotides are TGTGCCAGCAGTGATGCCCTAGCGGGGGTCTTCACAGATACGCAGTATTTT. The chain links TRBV25-1 to TRBJ2-3, with 10 bases lining up with TRBD2. The CDR3 spans 17 residues. The V gene end was trimmed by 3 bases and the J gene end by 2 bases; junction bases not matched to a gene: 8. Germline assignment: CDR1 MGHDK and CDR2 SYGVNS.

V is TRBV15 and J is TRBJ1-2; possible D gene TRBD1, 5 bases. The V gene lost 4 bases and the J gene lost 7 bases, with 13 bases spanning the gap. Germline V gives CDR1 LNHNV, CDR2 YYDKDF (reference sequence). The CDR3 consists of 13 residues. CDR3 residues: CATSTLTTGGYTF. Here the CDR3 DNA reads TGTGCCACCAGCACCCTGACCACAGGTGGCTACACCTTC.

This clonotype has more than one count but fewer than ten. The CDR3 DNA is TGCAGTGCTACTTACAGGACCAGACCTAATGAAAAACTGTTTTTT. The encoded protein is CSATYRTRPNEKLFF. The rearrangement links TRBV20-1 to TRBJ1-4; perhaps TRBD1 as D (5 bases). Germline assignment: CDR1 DFQATT and CDR2 SNEGSKA (reference sequence). The ends were cut back, 4 bases at V and 3 bases at J, with 15 bases in the middle. This CDR3 contains 15 residues.

In this sample, this clonotype turned up a few times. The chain has TRBV19 and TRBJ1-5, with D unclear. The CDR3 consists of 12 residues. Deletions cut 6 bases from V and 11 bases from J, with 14 bases between. CDR1 and CDR2 from the germline V gene are LNHDA and SQIVND (reference sequence). The CDR3, as DNA: TGTGCCAGTAGCGTGGGAATCAGCTCCCAGCATTTT. This codes for CASSVGISSQHF.

The chain joins TRBV7-8 to TRBJ1-1; D gene unclear. V gave up 6 bases and J gave up 3 bases, with 11 bases separating them. Germline CDR1 is SGHVS and CDR2 is FQNEAQ. This CDR3 contains 13 residues. The CDR3 sequence is CASSLLGDTEAFF. CDR3 in DNA: TGTGCCAGCAGTTTACTTGGGGACACTGAAGCTTTCTTT.

The chain carries TRBV2 and TRBJ2-5, with 10 bases identical to TRBD2. Germline V gene sequence: CDR1 SNHLY, CDR2 FYNNEI. V dropped 6 bases and J dropped 1; count of bases not matched to a gene: 8. This CDR3 contains 16 residues. The CDR3 loop is CASSAGLADTQETQYF. The DNA for the CDR3 is TGTGCCAGCAGCGCCGGACTAGCGGACACCCAAGAGACCCAGTACTTC.

In this sample, this clonotype turned up many times. This chain uses TRBV2 with TRBJ1-2; 8 nucleotides line up with TRBD1. V lost 8 bases and J lost 0; bases outside the gene matches: 2. The germline V gene encodes CDR1 SNHLY and CDR2 FYNNEI. The CDR3 is made up of 13 amino acids. The CDR3 sequence: CASRTGSNYGYTF. In nucleotides, the CDR3 is TGTGCCAGCCGGACAGGGTCTAACTATGGCTACACCTTC.

Notes on this clonotype: A junction end diverges from the germline sequence, so it may reflect a read error. The gene calls are TRBV6-4 and TRBJ1-2, with 7 bases fitting TRBD1. This CDR3 comprises 14 residues. CDR1 is MRHNA and CDR2 is SNTAGT in the germline V gene. CDR3 sequence (DNA): TGTCCCAGCAGTAGATACAAACAGGGGAATGGCTACACCTTC. Translation gives CPSSRYKQGNGYTF.

Regarding this clonotype: A much larger clone is a single base away; this may be a read error. This chain uses TRBV19 with TRBJ1-2; TRBD1 aligns across 7 bases. Per the germline V gene, CDR1 is LNHDA and CDR2 is SQIVND (reference sequence). This CDR3 contains 15 residues. The trim removed 11 bases at V and 2 bases at J, leaving 14 bases unmatched. The CDR3 nucleotides read TGTGCCCGCAGCCAAAGACAGGGTGGAAACTATGGCTACACCTTC. Amino acid sequence: CARSQRQGGNYGYTF.

This clonotype has ten or more counts. The chain uses TRBV7-8 and TRBJ1-4; 8 nucleotides line up with TRBD1. Germline V gene lookup returns CDR1 SGHVS and CDR2 FQNEAQ. Losses at the gene ends were 4 bases for V and 5 bases for J; bases not matched to a gene: 3. This CDR3 is built from 14 residues. The DNA of the CDR3 is TGTGCCAGCAGCTCTTGGACAGGGAATGAAAAACTGTTTTTT. It codes for CASSSWTGNEKLFF.

The gene calls are TRBV20-1 and TRBJ1-5; D possibly corresponds to TRBD1 (5 bases). Germline V gives CDR1 DFQATT, CDR2 SNEGSKA (reference sequence). V lost 8 bases and J lost 2, with 16 bases in between. This CDR3 has 14 residues. The chain's CDR3 is CSTTAAGGNQPQHF. The CDR3 coding sequence is TGCAGTACGACAGCGGCCGGGGGCAATCAGCCCCAGCATTTT.